This TCR beta chain was sequenced for a study of T and B cells in COVID-19 patients (dated by TCRdb to 2018 to 2020). Concerning the study at large: Using TRB and IGH repertoire sequencing of peripheral blood, the study characterized adaptive immunity in COVID-19 patients who had active infection or had recovered. The recovered cohort included 15 to 19 patients who contributed about 21 samples, and most of those patients had mild to moderate COVID-19 that was managed on an outpatient basis. Patients in the recovered cohort had a median age of around 30 years, compared with 55 to 85 years for patients in the active-infection cohort. Of the approximately 20 patients in the active-infection cohort, 12 were critically ill and needed mechanical ventilation or ECMO. In the active-infection cohort, about 90% of the roughly 20 patients had comorbidities linked to unfavorable COVID-19 outcome. The TCR and BCR sequence repository comprised roughly 40 patients and 69 time points, with over 7 million TCR sequences analysed. Two patients were in both the active and recovered cohorts because samples existed from active disease and from after recovery. An age-matched reference group of around 42 healthy donors negative for COVID-19 antibodies served as the comparison for repertoire analyses. As many as 9 follow-up blood samples were taken per patient, and some of the samples covered different disease stages within the same individual.

Genomic DNA extracted from blood was used in amounts of roughly 220-500 ng for amplification of TRB repertoires. Broad study findings and their caveats: A total of some 2,000 exclusive TCR clusters, including over 25 low-pGen clusters, were found in the recovered cohort. Few blood samples were available from mildly ill patients while symptoms were present, and early samples from severe cases were likewise scarce. The cohort was considered too small to assess HLA contributions to COVID-19 susceptibility or severity. The reported TCR clusters were stated to require prospective validation before clinical use. Specific T cell subsets (CD4+/Treg/CD8+) and sorted SARS-CoV-2-responsive or tetramer+ T cells had not yet been sequenced, and these experiments were ongoing. In patients with COVID-19, the usage of TRBV/TRBJ genes was reported to be strongly skewed. TRB repertoires were highly clonal in active COVID-19, whereas diversity and richness at recovery rose above healthy donor levels.

From the germline V gene (reference sequence), CDR1 is PRHDT and CDR2 is FYEKMQ. Trimming at the junction amounts to 5 bases on V and 0 bases on J, and the germline ends lie 9 bases apart. From the cysteine through the phenylalanine, the CDR3 covers 14 amino acids. Just CDR3 DNA is preserved here, 42 bases in frame from base 1. TCRdb shows the sequencer as Illumina MiSeq. Multiplex PCR with BIOMED2 TRB-A/B primer pools was used to amplify the TRB rearrangements. Illumina-compatible adapters and 7-nucleotide sample barcodes were attached to the amplicons through two consecutive PCRs. All library PCRs used Phusion HS II polymerase. The amplicons were purified from gel with the NucleoSpin Gel and PCR Clean-up kit, measured on Qubit, and combined at 4 nM. Amplicon pool quality was checked on an Agilent 2100 Bioanalyzer before Illumina next-generation sequencing. From the authors' description of their analysis: Annotation of TRB rearrangements was performed with MiXCR 3.0.8 using the default MiXCR reference library. Non-productive reads and sequences with fewer than 2 reads were removed, and each unique CDR3 nucleotide sequence was counted as one clone. Clonality, diversity, richness and V-J gene usage were calculated in R 3.5.1. GLIPH2 was used for TCR clustering by CDR3 similarity, and generation probabilities were calculated by OLGA. GLIPH2 clusters were kept only when the clusters contained at least four unique TCR clonotypes present in at least three individuals. Using fastp at Q25 and MiXCR, TCRdb reprocessed the public reads and kept productive beta chains. Rows with one shared CDR3 protein collapse into an entry with the most common genes and DNA. V and J calls and clone size were set by TCRdb, not the authors. The sample profile shows some 8,000 distinct CDR3 sequences; around two fifths of them were found once. Of the sample, over 2.5% falls within the top ten clones.

This clonotype is termed medium-sized (0.01 to 0.1%). No cognate antigen has been identified for it. Base qualities are not at hand, and no much larger clone is one base apart. The rearrangement joined TRBV13 to TRBJ2-3; tentative D gene TRBD2, with 5 bases matching. The material sequenced was blood. This clonotype was obtained from a human donor who had recovered from COVID-19. The CDR3 is CASSLRTSTDTQYF. The DNA sequence follows: TGTGCCAGCAGCCTTCGGACTAGCACAGATACGCAGTATTTT.